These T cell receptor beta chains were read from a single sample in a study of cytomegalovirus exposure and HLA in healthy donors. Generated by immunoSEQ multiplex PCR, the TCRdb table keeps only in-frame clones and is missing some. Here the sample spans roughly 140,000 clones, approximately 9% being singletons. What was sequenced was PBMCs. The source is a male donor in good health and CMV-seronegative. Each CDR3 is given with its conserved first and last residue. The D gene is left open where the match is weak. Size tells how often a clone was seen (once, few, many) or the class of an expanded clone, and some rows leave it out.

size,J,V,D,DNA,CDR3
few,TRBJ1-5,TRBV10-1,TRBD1,TGCGCCAGCAGTGAGTGGGACAGTAGCAATCAGCCCCAGCATTTT,CASSEWDSSNQPQHF
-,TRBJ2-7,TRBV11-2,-,TGTGCCAGCAGCTTAGATCTTCCCAGATACTACGAGCAGTACTTC,CASSLDLPRYYEQYF
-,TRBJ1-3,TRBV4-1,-,TGCGCCAGCAGCCAAGGGAGACAGGCCAACTCTGGAAACACCATATATTTT,CASSQGRQANSGNTIYF
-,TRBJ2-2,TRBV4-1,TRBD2,TGCGCCAGCAGCCAGCTAGCGGTAGTCACCGGGGAGCTGTTTTTT,CASSQLAVVTGELFF
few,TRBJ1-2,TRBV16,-,TGTGCCAGCAGCCAAGATGGGGGGGCTGGCTATGGCTACACCTTC,CASSQDGGAGYGYTF
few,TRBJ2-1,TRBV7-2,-,TGTGCCAGCAGCTCAATCCCCAGTTACAATGAGCAGTTCTTC,CASSSIPSYNEQFF
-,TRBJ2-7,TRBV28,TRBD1,TGTGCCAGCAGTTTGAACCGGGACAGGGTGCTATCGGACGAGCAGTACTTC,CASSLNRDRVLSDEQYF
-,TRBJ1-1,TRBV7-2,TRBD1,TGTGCCAGCAGCCCGGGACAGGGTGTGGGCACTGAAGCTTTCTTT,CASSPGQGVGTEAFF
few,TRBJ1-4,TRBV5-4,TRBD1,TGTGCCAGCAGCCTTGGGGGGCGACAGGGGCGCGGTGAAAAACTGTTTTTT,CASSLGGRQGRGEKLFF
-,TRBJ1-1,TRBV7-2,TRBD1,TGTGCCAGCAGCTTTGGACAGGGTGGGCAGACTGAAGCTTTCTTT,CASSFGQGGQTEAFF
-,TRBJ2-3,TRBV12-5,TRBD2,TGTGCTAGTGGTTTGGTACCCCCAGCGGGGTCGGCAGATACGCAGTATTTT,CASGLVPPAGSADTQYF